This T cell receptor (beta chain) was sequenced in a study of blood T cell repertoires in COVID-19. About the study: From the United States, Italy and Spain came samples of acute and convalescent COVID-19. T cells, B-cell-depleted T cells, or PBMCs supplied cDNA or gDNA.

This CDR3 has 15 residues. Germline CDR1 and CDR2: WNHNN and SYGVQD (reference sequence). J lost 0 bases, V lost 7 bases, and 8 bases had no gene match. This clone was counted a single time. In the original processing: Estimated nucleated cell counts came from reference gene primer amplification. Assay: immunoSEQ multiplex PCR; the TCRdb copy retains only in-frame clones and omits some. V and J calls and clone size come straight from that table; D and trimming were deduced from the DNA. The sample holds fewer than 500,000 clones, 86% seen once. The specimen was peripheral blood. The sequence was obtained from a young woman with active or convalescent COVID-19. This chain joins TRBV10-1 and TRBJ1-2; TRBD1 agrees at 7 bases. CDR3 sequence: CASNSGTASNYGYTF. Here the CDR3 DNA reads TGCGCCAGCAACTCCGGGACAGCCTCTAACTATGGCTACACCTTC.